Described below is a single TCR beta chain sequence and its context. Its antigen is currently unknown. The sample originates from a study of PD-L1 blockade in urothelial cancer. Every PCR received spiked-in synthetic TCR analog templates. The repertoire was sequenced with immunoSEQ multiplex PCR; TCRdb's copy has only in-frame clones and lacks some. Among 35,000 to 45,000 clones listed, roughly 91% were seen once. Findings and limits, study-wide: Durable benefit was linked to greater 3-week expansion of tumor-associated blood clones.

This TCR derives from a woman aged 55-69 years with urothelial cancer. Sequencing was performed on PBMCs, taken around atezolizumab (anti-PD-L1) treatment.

For the CDR3, the DNA is TGCGCCAGCAGCCAAGATTGGGCTAACAATGAGCAGTTCTTC. It codes for CASSQDWANNEQFF. The chain carries TRBV4-3 and TRBJ2-1, with unresolved D. This CDR3 comprises 14 residues. Trimming left V 0 bases short and J 5 bases short, with 8 bases between. The germline V gene encodes CDR1 LGHNA and CDR2 YSLEER.